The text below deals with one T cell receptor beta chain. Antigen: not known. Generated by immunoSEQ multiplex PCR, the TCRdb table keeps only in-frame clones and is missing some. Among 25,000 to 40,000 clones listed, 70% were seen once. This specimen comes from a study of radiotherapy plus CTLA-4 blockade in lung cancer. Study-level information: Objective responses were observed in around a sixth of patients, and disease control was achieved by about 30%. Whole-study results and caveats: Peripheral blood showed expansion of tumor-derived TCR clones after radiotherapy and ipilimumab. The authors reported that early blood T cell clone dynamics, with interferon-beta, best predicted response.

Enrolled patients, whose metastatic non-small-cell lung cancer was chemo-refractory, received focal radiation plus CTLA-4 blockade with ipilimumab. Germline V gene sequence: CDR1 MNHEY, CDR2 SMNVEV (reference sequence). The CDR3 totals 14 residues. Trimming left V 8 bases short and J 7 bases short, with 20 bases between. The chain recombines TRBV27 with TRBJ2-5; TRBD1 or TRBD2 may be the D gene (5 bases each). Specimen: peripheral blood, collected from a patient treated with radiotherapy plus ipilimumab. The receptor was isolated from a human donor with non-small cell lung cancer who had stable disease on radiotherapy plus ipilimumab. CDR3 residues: CASGIPGTPRTQYF. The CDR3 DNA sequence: TGTGCCAGCGGGATTCCCGGGACCCCCCGGACCCAGTACTTC.